The next 8 T cell receptor beta chains were all read from a single sample in a study of identifying expanded T cells in peripheral blood. Here immunoSEQ multiplex PCR was the method, and the copy in TCRdb shows in-frame clones only, minus some. The data hold 120,000 or so clones, with over 65% observed a single time. Sequenced sample: blood. The receptor source for this set is a person between 18 and 75 years old in good health.

The sample holds one count of this clone. V and J are TRBV9 and TRBJ1-2, with D maybe TRBD1 (6 bases). V was trimmed by 0 bases and J by 8 bases, leaving 23 bases between them. Germline CDR1 reads SGDLS; CDR2 reads YYNGEE. CDR3 length: 17 amino acids. DNA for the CDR3: TGTGCCAGCAGCGTAGCTTATAGGTTGGGGGGCGCGAACGGCTACACCTTC. Amino acid sequence: CASSVAYRLGGANGYTF. Variable domain in full (rest from reference TRBV9 and TRBJ1-2): DSGVTQTPKHLITATGQRVTLRCSPRSGDLSVYWYQQSLDQGLQFLIQYYNGEERAKGNILERFSAQQFPDLHSELNLSSLELGDSALYFCASSVAYRLGGANGYTFGSGTRLTVV.

The V call is TRBV30, the J call TRBJ2-3; 7 bases match TRBD1. The CDR3 totals 15 residues. V lost 3 bases to trimming and J lost 6 bases; unmatched junction nucleotides: 12. CDR1 and CDR2 (germline): GTSNPN, SVGIG (reference sequence). The CDR3 here is CAWRIRGLPPDTQYF. Written as DNA, the CDR3 is TGTGCCTGGAGGATTAGGGGGCTACCTCCGGATACGCAGTATTTT.

The rearrangement uses TRBV7-2 and TRBJ1-3; possible D gene TRBD1, 5 bases. Between the trimmed V and J ends, which lost 2 bases and 3 bases, there was a span of 8 bases. This CDR3 region has 14 residues. The germline V gene has CDR1 SGHTA and CDR2 FQGNSA. CDR3 residues: CASSLFDSGNTIYF. The CDR3 DNA sequence: TGTGCCAGCAGCTTATTCGACAGTGGAAACACCATATATTTT.

V usage is TRBV2 and J usage is TRBJ2-7; no firm D call. The CDR3 length is 15 residues. Germline V CDR1 and CDR2: SNHLY, FYNNEI. Trimming pared 4 bases from V and 2 bases from J, leaving 15 bases between. The CDR3 sequence: CASSVGRADAYEQYF. The CDR3 DNA sequence: TGTGCCAGCAGTGTCGGCCGGGCCGACGCCTACGAGCAGTACTTC.

J is TRBJ1-6 and V is TRBV6-6; D is unresolved. The V gene lost 7 bases and the J gene lost 4 bases, with 5 bases spanning the gap. CDR1 MNHNY and CDR2 SVGAGI come from the germline V gene (reference sequence). CDR3 length: 12 amino acids. DNA of the CDR3: TGTGCCAGCAACCAATATAATTCACCCCTCCACTTT. Amino acids: CASNQYNSPLHF.

The chain couples TRBV7-9 to TRBJ1-1, with D possibly matching TRBD1 (5 bases). Germline CDR1 and CDR2: SEHNR and FQNEAQ (reference sequence). The ends were cut back, 3 bases at V and 7 bases at J, with 9 bases in the middle. The CDR3 is 12 residues long. The CDR3 sequence: CASSFQGIEAFF. CDR3 nucleotide sequence: TGTGCCAGCAGCTTCCAGGGAATTGAAGCTTTCTTT.

This clone was seen only a few times. The V gene is TRBV9, the J gene TRBJ1-2, with 7 positions matching TRBD1. The CDR3 totals 16 residues. The J segment lost 1 base and the V segment lost 0 bases, leaving 6 bases of the junction unmatched. Germline V CDR1 and CDR2: SGDLS, YYNGEE. CDR3 amino acids: CASSVGAGGINYGYTF. The CDR3 DNA is TGTGCCAGCAGCGTAGGGGCAGGGGGGATTAACTATGGCTACACCTTC.

The chain uses TRBV11-2 and TRBJ1-1, with D hard to call. CDR1 and CDR2 from the germline V gene are SGHAT and FQNNGV. V lost 3 bases, J lost 5 bases, and 7 bases lay in between. The CDR3 length is 12 residues. DNA for the CDR3: TGTGCCAGCAGCTTGGGGAGGACTGAAGCTTTCTTT. Protein sequence: CASSLGRTEAFF.